Sequencing of this TCR beta chain was carried out in a study of blood T cell repertoires in COVID-19. As for the study in general: The United States, Italy and Spain provided the acute and convalescent COVID-19 samples. Nucleic acid was either cDNA or gDNA, and it came from T cells, B-cell-depleted T cells, or PBMCs.

In the authors' methods: Quantification of nucleated cells was approximated via reference gene primer amplification. Only in-frame clones appear in the TCRdb table, and some are missing; sequencing was by immunoSEQ multiplex PCR. Clonal size and the V and J genes are those of that table, whereas D and trimming came from the DNA. The data hold 150,000 to 200,000 clones, with approximately 82% observed a single time. CDR3 length equals 13 residues. V was clipped by 6 bases and J by 10 bases, with 15 bases between them. V usage is TRBV12-3 or TRBV12-4 and J usage is TRBJ1-4; D is undetermined. The sequence came from a woman older than 75 with acute or convalescent COVID-19. Sequencing input: peripheral blood. The CDR3 region has the DNA TGTGCCAGCAGCCCGACGGGTTATGGAAAACTGTTTTTT. Protein sequence: CASSPTGYGKLFF.